This T cell receptor (beta chain) stems from a study of shared clonotypes between healthy human individuals. Findings and caveats of the study: When naive CD4 clonotypes were compared across a handful of donors, about 5% were shared. Sorted-subset samples were not fully sequenced, rarefaction indicated.

V shed 7 bases and J shed 2 bases, with 17 bases lying between them. CDR1 SGDLS and CDR2 YYNGEE come from the germline V gene. This CDR3 contains 15 residues. As regards this clone: Its antigen is undetermined.

TCRdb's copy holds only in-frame clones and misses some; the assay was immunoSEQ multiplex PCR. In the table there are hundreds of thousands of clones, less than 80% of which are singletons. Adult donors, all healthy and HIV-negative, had no recent acute infections or vaccinations. The rearrangement links TRBV9 to TRBJ2-3; tentatively, D is TRBD2 (5 bases). Sample: memory CD4+ T cells sorted from blood. The subset: CD45RA-negative fraction. This TCR came from a woman between 25 and 40 years old in good health. CDR3 in amino acids: CASGRTQADTDTQYF. CDR3 coding DNA: TGTGCCAGCGGACGGACGCAAGCGGACACAGATACGCAGTATTTT.